The rows below give T cell receptor beta chains drawn from one sample of a study of blood T cell repertoires in COVID-19. The table came from immunoSEQ multiplex PCR; TCRdb's copy has only in-frame clones and leaves some out. The sample lists more than 45,000 clones; more than 85% were seen once. Sequencing was performed on peripheral blood. All receptors come from a woman aged 70-85 years with active COVID-19. Both conserved end residues are part of each CDR3. Fields, in order: clone size, CDR3 length, V gene, D gene, J gene, CDR3 protein, CDR3 DNA. D genes are given only for firm matches. Size values are once, few and many counts, or a class for expanded clones, and some rows have none.

.	16	TRBV7-8	.	TRBJ2-5	CASSPQIIRGPETQYF	TGTGCCAGCAGCCCTCAAATTATTCGCGGGCCAGAGACCCAGTACTTC
.	15	TRBV11-1	TRBD2	TRBJ2-1	CASSLSGNHYNEQFF	TGTGCCAGCAGCTTAAGCGGGAATCACTACAATGAGCAGTTCTTC
.	16	TRBV7-3	TRBD2	TRBJ2-2	CASSLGTTSGTGELFF	TGTGCCAGCAGCCTAGGGACTACCTCGGGCACCGGGGAGCTGTTTTTT
few	15	TRBV5-1	.	TRBJ2-5	CASSLSQGYQETQYF	TGCGCCAGCAGCTTATCTCAGGGGTACCAAGAGACCCAGTACTTC
.	14	TRBV7-8	.	TRBJ2-5	CASSLSVRQETQYF	TGTGCCAGCAGCTTATCGGTGCGGCAAGAGACCCAGTACTTC
few	14	TRBV27	TRBD1	TRBJ1-5	CASSSDRGHQPQHF	TGTGCCAGCAGTTCCGACAGGGGACACCAGCCCCAGCATTTT
.	13	TRBV7-8	.	TRBJ1-2	CASSLQVDRPYTF	TGTGCCAGCAGCCTACAGGTAGATCGACCCTACACCTTC
.	17	TRBV7-3	.	TRBJ2-1	CASSLQALGTSNNEQFF	TGTGCCAGCAGCTTACAGGCCCTTGGTACTAGTAACAATGAGCAGTTCTTC
.	14	TRBV4-1	.	TRBJ1-4	CASSQPGTPEKLFF	TGCGCCAGCAGCCAACCCGGGACACCAGAAAAACTGTTTTTT
.	15	TRBV6-5	.	TRBJ1-1	CASSYGQGLMTEAFF	TGTGCCAGCAGTTACGGTCAGGGGTTGATGACTGAAGCTTTCTTT
.	18	TRBV3-1/TRBV3-2	TRBD2	TRBJ2-1	CASSQRLAGGGAYNEQFF	TGTGCCAGCAGTCAACGACTAGCGGGGGGAGGGGCCTACAATGAGCAGTTCTTC
.	15	TRBV28	.	TRBJ1-1	CASSFMGAASTEAFF	TGTGCCAGCAGTTTCATGGGGGCGGCGAGCACTGAAGCTTTCTTT
few	15	TRBV19	.	TRBJ2-5	CASSFEGQYQETQYF	TGTGCCAGTAGTTTCGAAGGACAGTACCAAGAGACCCAGTACTTC
.	14	TRBV3-1/TRBV3-2	.	TRBJ2-3	CASSQPGQKDTQYF	TGTGCCAGCAGCCAACCCGGACAGAAAGATACGCAGTATTTT
.	14	TRBV13	.	TRBJ2-5	CASSSWTEQETQYF	TGTGCCAGCAGCTCGTGGACAGAACAAGAGACCCAGTACTTC
.	19	TRBV4-2	TRBD2	TRBJ2-3	CASSQDPIRREGFADTQYF	TGTGCCAGCAGCCAAGATCCAATTAGGCGGGAGGGCTTCGCAGATACGCAGTATTTT
few	14	TRBV7-8	TRBD1	TRBJ2-1	CASSTDRDRDEQFF	TGTGCCAGCAGCACCGACAGGGATCGAGATGAGCAGTTCTTC
.	16	TRBV7-3	TRBD1	TRBJ2-5	CASSLILGQGEETQYF	TGTGCCAGCAGCTTAATACTGGGACAGGGGGAAGAGACCCAGTACTTC
.	15	TRBV7-8	.	TRBJ1-1	CASSLDGGDGTEAFF	TGTGCCAGCAGCTTAGATGGGGGGGATGGGACTGAAGCTTTCTTT
once	18	TRBV7-9	TRBD2	TRBJ2-4	CASSPRQLAGVLKNIQYF	TGTGCCAGCAGCCCGAGGCAACTAGCGGGAGTGCTCAAAAACATTCAGTACTTC
.	16	TRBV28	TRBD2	TRBJ2-1	CASSSPSGAGYNEQFF	TGTGCCAGCAGTTCCCCTAGCGGGGCGGGATACAATGAGCAGTTCTTC
.	12	TRBV7-9	.	TRBJ1-1	CASSATLSEAFF	TGTGCCAGCAGCGCCACTCTTTCTGAAGCTTTCTTT
.	16	TRBV4-1	.	TRBJ1-3	CASSSEGHYSGNTIYF	TGCGCCAGCAGCTCAGAGGGACATTACTCTGGAAACACCATATATTTT
once	14	TRBV9	TRBD2	TRBJ2-1	CASSEAGGVDEQFF	TGTGCCAGCAGTGAGGCGGGAGGGGTAGATGAGCAGTTCTTC
.	15	TRBV28	TRBD2	TRBJ2-7	CASSKLAGGPGEQYF	TGTGCCAGCAGCAAGCTAGCGGGAGGTCCCGGGGAGCAGTACTTC
once	19	TRBV2	TRBD2	TRBJ2-3	CASSFLPELAGGPTDTQYF	TGTGCCAGCAGTTTTTTACCTGAACTAGCGGGAGGGCCAACGGATACGCAGTATTTT
.	14	TRBV10-1	.	TRBJ2-2	CASSAGSYTGELFF	TGCGCCAGCAGTGCGGGGTCTTACACCGGGGAGCTGTTTTTT
.	16	TRBV5-5	.	TRBJ2-6	CASSLTLSSGANVLTF	TGTGCCAGCAGCTTGACTCTGTCCTCTGGGGCCAACGTCCTGACTTTC
.	14	TRBV3-1/TRBV3-2	.	TRBJ1-2	CASSQGAMLAGYTF	TGTGCCAGCAGCCAAGGGGCCATGCTGGCTGGCTACACCTTC
.	14	TRBV5-1	TRBD1	TRBJ1-2	CASSPRTGDYGYTF	TGCGCCAGCAGCCCGCGGACAGGGGACTATGGCTACACCTTC
.	16	TRBV27	TRBD2	TRBJ2-3	CASSSMTSGFTDTQYF	TGTGCCAGCAGTTCCATGACTAGCGGGTTCACAGATACGCAGTATTTT
few	16	TRBV6-2/TRBV6-3	.	TRBJ1-5	CASSFSGNHGNQPQHF	TGTGCCAGCAGTTTTTCAGGGAATCATGGCAATCAGCCCCAGCATTTT
.	16	TRBV5-1	TRBD2	TRBJ2-1	CASSSSGDVKYNEQFF	TGCGCCAGCAGCTCTAGCGGGGATGTTAAATACAATGAGCAGTTCTTC
.	13	TRBV7-3	.	TRBJ2-5	CASSRLNQETQYF	TGTGCCAGCAGCCGACTAAACCAAGAGACCCAGTACTTC
.	15	TRBV6-5	TRBD2	TRBJ2-7	CASSYYGLAAYEQYF	TGTGCCAGCAGTTACTACGGACTAGCGGCCTACGAGCAGTACTTC
.	12	TRBV11-3	.	TRBJ2-1	CASKQGGNEQFF	TGTGCCAGCAAACAGGGTGGCAATGAGCAGTTCTTC
.	16	TRBV28	TRBD1	TRBJ2-3	CASSWDLGGLGDTQYF	TGTGCCAGCAGTTGGGACCTAGGGGGCCTAGGAGATACGCAGTATTTT
few	16	TRBV28	TRBD2	TRBJ2-1	CASSPSPSGAYNEQFF	TGTGCCAGCAGCCCAAGTCCTAGCGGGGCTTACAATGAGCAGTTCTTC
.	14	TRBV7-9	.	TRBJ2-3	CASSLDSITDTQYF	TGTGCCAGCAGCTTAGATTCCATCACAGATACGCAGTATTTT
.	12	TRBV27	.	TRBJ1-6	CASTGWGSPLHF	TGTGCCAGCACAGGGTGGGGTTCACCCCTCCACTTT
.	15	TRBV2	.	TRBJ1-2	CARDVVEGSVDGYTF	TGTGCCAGAGACGTTGTGGAGGGCTCGGTGGATGGCTACACCTTC
.	14	TRBV30	.	TRBJ1-5	CAWSIRGPNQPQHF	TGTGCCTGGAGTATAAGGGGCCCCAATCAGCCCCAGCATTTT
.	14	TRBV9	TRBD2	TRBJ2-7	CASSVAGGRYEQYF	TGTGCCAGCAGTGTAGCGGGAGGGCGTTACGAGCAGTACTTC
.	21	TRBV28	TRBD1	TRBJ1-2	CASSPPGSNIVGTGSQYGYTF	TGTGCCAGCAGTCCGCCAGGGAGTAACATTGTGGGGACAGGTTCGCAGTATGGCTACACCTTC
.	13	TRBV18	TRBD1	TRBJ2-7	CASSPRDRREQYF	TGTGCCAGCTCACCCCGGGACAGGCGCGAGCAGTACTTC
.	15	TRBV27	TRBD1	TRBJ2-7	CASSRLRDRDPEQYF	TGTGCCAGCAGTCGACTCCGGGACAGGGATCCCGAGCAGTACTTC
.	16	TRBV27	TRBD2	TRBJ2-5	CASSFGTSGRGVTQYF	TGTGCCAGCAGTTTCGGGACTAGCGGGAGAGGGGTGACCCAGTACTTC
.	13	TRBV28	.	TRBJ2-7	CASRPGHSYEQYF	TGTGCCAGCAGGCCGGGACACAGCTACGAGCAGTACTTC
.	14	TRBV29-1	.	TRBJ1-1	CSVDREPMNTEAFF	TGCAGCGTTGACCGGGAGCCGATGAACACTGAAGCTTTCTTT
.	15	TRBV7-3	.	TRBJ2-4	CASSLTGYAKNIQYF	TGTGCCAGCAGCTTAACGGGCTACGCCAAAAACATTCAGTACTTC
.	14	TRBV19	.	TRBJ1-4	CATARGQVDEKLFF	TGTGCCACCGCGCGGGGGCAGGTGGACGAAAAACTGTTTTTT
.	17	TRBV19	TRBD2	TRBJ2-1	CASSIDPAGGTINEQFF	TGTGCCAGTAGTATCGACCCGGCGGGAGGAACGATCAATGAGCAGTTCTTC
.	13	TRBV7-3	TRBD2	TRBJ2-1	CASSPRSAGEQFF	TGTGCCAGCAGCCCCCGATCAGCGGGAGAGCAGTTCTTC
.	16	TRBV10-2	TRBD2	TRBJ2-1	CASSEGTSGSYNEQFF	TGCGCCAGCAGTGAAGGGACTAGCGGTAGCTACAATGAGCAGTTCTTC
.	21	TRBV29-1	TRBD2	TRBJ2-1	CSVEVLPGLAGNYISYNEQFF	TGCAGCGTTGAAGTTTTACCGGGACTAGCGGGAAACTACATCTCATACAATGAGCAGTTCTTC